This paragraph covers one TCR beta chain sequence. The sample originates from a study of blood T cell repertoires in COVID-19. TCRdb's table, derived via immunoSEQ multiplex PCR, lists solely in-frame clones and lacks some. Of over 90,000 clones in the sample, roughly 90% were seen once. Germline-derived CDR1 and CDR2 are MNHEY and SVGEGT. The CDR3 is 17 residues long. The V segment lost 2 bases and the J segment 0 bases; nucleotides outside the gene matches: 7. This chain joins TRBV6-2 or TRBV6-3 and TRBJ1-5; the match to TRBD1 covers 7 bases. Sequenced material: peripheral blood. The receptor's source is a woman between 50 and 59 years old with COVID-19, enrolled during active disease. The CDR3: CASSYTAGGDSNQPQHF. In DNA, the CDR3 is TGTGCCAGCAGTTACACGGCAGGGGGTGATAGCAATCAGCCCCAGCATTTT.